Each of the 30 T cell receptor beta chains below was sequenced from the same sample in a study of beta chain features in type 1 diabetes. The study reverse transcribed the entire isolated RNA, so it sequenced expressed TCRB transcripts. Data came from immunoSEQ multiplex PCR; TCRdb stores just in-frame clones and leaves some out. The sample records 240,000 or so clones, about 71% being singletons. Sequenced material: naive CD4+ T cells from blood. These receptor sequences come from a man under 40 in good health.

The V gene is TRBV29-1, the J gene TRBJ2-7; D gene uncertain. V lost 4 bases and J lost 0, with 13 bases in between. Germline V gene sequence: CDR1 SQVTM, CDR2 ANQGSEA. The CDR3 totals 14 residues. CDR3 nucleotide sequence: TGCAGCGTTGTGGTCTCCCTGAGCTCCTACGAGCAGTACTTC. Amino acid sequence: CSVVVSLSSYEQYF.

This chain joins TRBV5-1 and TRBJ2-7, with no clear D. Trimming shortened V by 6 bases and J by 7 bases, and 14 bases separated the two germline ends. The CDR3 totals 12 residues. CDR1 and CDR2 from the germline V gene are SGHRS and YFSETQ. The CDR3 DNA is TGCGCCAGCACCTTTCATGGGCGTGAGCAGTACTTC. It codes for CASTFHGREQYF.

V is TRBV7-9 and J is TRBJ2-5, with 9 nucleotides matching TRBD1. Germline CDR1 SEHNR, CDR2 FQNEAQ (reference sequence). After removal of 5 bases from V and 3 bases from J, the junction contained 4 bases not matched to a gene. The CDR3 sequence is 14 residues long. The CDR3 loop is CASSAWTGEETQYF. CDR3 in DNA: TGTGCCAGCAGCGCCTGGACAGGGGAAGAGACCCAGTACTTC. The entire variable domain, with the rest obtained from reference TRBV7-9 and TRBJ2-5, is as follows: DTGVSQNPRHKITKRGQNVTFRCDPISEHNRLYWYRQTLGQGPEFLTYFQNEAQLEKSRLLSDRFSAERPKGSFSTLEIQRTEQGDSAMYLCASSAWTGEETQYFGPGTRLLVL.

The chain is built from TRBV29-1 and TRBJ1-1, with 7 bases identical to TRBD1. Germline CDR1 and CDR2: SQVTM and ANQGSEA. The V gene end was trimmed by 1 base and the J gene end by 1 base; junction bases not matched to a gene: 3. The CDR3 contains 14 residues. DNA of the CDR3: TGCAGCGTTGAAGTCAGGGGGAAGAACACTGAAGCTTTCTTT. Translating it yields CSVEVRGKNTEAFF.

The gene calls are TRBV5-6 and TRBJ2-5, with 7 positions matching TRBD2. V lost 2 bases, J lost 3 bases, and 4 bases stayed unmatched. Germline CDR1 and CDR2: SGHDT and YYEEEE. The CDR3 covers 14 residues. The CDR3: CASSFGTTEETQYF. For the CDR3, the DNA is TGTGCCAGCAGCTTTGGGACTACCGAAGAGACCCAGTACTTC.

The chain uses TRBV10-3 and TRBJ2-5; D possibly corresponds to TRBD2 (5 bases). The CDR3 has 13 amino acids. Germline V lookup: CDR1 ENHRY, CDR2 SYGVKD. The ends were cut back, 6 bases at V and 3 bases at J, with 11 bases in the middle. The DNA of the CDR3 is TGTGCCATCAGAGCGGCCCCCGAAGAGACCCAGTACTTC. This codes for CAIRAAPEETQYF.

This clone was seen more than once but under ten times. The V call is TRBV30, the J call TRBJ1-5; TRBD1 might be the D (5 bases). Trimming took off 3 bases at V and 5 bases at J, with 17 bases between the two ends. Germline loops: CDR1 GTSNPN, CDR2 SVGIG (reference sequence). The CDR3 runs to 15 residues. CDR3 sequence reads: CAWSPMGRKYQPQHF. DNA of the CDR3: TGTGCCTGGAGCCCTATGGGGCGGAAATATCAGCCCCAGCATTTT. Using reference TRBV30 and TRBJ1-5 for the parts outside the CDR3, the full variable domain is SQTIHQWPATLVQPVGSPLSLECTVEGTSNPNLYWYRQAAGRGLQLLFYSVGIGQISSEVPQNLSASRPQDRQFILSSKKLLLSDSGFYLCAWSPMGRKYQPQHFGDGTRLSIL.

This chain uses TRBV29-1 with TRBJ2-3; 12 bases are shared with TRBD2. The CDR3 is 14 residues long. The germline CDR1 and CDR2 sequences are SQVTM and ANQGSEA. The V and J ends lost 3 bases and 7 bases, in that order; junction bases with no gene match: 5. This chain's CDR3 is CSVDTSGGLYTQYF. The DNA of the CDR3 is TGCAGCGTTGATACTAGCGGGGGGTTATATACGCAGTATTTT.

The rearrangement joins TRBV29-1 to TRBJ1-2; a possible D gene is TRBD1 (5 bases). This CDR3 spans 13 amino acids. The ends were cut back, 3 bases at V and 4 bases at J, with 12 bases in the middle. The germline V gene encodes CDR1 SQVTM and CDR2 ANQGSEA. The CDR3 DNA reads TGCAGCGTTGAGCAGCAGGGAAGCTATGGCTACACCTTC. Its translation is CSVEQQGSYGYTF.

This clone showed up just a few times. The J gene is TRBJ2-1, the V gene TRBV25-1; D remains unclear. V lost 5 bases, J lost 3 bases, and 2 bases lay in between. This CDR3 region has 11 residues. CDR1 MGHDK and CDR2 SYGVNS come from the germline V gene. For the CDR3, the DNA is TGTGCCAGCAGTATCTACAATGAGCAGTTCTTC. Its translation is CASSIYNEQFF.

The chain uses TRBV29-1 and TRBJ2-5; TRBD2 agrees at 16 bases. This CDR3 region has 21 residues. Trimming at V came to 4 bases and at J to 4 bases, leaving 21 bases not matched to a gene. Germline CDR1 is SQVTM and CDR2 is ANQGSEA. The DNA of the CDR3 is TGCAGCGTTGGCGCAGCGGGACTAGCGGGAGGGAATCTGGCCAGTCCAGAGACCCAGTACTTC. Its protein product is CSVGAAGLAGGNLASPETQYF. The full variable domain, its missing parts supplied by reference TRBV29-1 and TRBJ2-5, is SAVISQKPSRDICQRGTSLTIQCQVDSQVTMMFWYRQQPGQSLTLIATANQGSEATYESGFVIDKFPISRPNLTFSTLTVSNMSPEDSSIYLCSVGAAGLAGGNLASPETQYFGPGTRLLVL.

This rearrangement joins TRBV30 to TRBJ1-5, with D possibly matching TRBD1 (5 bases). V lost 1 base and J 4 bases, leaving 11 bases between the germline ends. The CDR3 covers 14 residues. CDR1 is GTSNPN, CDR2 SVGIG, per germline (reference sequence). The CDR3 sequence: CAWSGRTTNQPQHF. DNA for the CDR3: TGTGCCTGGAGTGGACGGACAACTAATCAGCCCCAGCATTTT.

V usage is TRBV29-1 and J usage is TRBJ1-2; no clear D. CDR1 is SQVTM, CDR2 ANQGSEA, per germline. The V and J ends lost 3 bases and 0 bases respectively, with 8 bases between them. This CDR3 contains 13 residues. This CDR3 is CSVEPQANYGYTF. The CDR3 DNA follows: TGCAGCGTTGAGCCTCAAGCTAACTATGGCTACACCTTC.

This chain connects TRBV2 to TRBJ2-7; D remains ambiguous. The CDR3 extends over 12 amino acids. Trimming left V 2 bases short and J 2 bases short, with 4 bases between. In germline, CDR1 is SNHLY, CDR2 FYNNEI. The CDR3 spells CASSETPYEQYF. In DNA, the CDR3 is TGTGCCAGCAGTGAAACCCCCTACGAGCAGTACTTC. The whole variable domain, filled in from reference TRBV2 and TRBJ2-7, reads EPEVTQTPSHQVTQMGQEVILRCVPISNHLYFYWYRQILGQKVEFLVSFYNNEISEKSEIFDDQFSVERPDGSNFTLKIRSTKLEDSAMYFCASSETPYEQYFGPGTRLTVT.

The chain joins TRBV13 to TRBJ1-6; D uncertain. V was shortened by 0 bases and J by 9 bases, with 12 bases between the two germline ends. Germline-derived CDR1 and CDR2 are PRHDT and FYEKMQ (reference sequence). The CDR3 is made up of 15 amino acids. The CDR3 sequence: CASSLGQPPSSPLHF. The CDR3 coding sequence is TGTGCCAGCAGCTTAGGACAACCCCCTAGTTCACCCCTCCACTTT.

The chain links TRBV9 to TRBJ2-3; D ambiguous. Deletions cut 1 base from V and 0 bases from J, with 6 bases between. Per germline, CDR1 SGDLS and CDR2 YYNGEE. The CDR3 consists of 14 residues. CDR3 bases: TGTGCCAGCAGCGTAAACCCGAGCACAGATACGCAGTATTTT. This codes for CASSVNPSTDTQYF.

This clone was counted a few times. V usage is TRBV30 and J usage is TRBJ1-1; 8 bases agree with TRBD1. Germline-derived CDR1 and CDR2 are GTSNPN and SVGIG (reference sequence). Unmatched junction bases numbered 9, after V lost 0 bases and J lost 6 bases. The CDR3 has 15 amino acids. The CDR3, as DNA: TGTGCCTGGAGTGTAGCGGCAGGGGGCGAGTCTGAAGCTTTCTTT. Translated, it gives CAWSVAAGGESEAFF.

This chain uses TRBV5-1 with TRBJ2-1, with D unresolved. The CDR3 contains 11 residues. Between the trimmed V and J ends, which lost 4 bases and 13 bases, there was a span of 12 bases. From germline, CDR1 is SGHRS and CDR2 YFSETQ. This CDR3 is CASSADQAQFF. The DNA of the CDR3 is TGCGCCAGCAGCGCGGATCAGGCCCAGTTCTTC.

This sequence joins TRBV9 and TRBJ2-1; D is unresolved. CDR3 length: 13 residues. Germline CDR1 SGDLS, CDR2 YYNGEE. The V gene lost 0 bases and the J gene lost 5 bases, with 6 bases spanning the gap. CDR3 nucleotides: TGTGCCAGCAGCGTAGTAGAGAACAATGAGCAGTTCTTC. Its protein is CASSVVENNEQFF.

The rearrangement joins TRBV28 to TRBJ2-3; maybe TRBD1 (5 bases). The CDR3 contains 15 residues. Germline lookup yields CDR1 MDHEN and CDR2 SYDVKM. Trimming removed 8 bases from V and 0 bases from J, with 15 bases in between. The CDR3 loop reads CASQTGQISTDTQYF. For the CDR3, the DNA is TGTGCCAGCCAGACCGGACAAATCAGCACAGATACGCAGTATTTT.

The CDR3 loop reads CASISGQWNSPLHF. The CDR3 DNA reads as TGTGCCAGCATTTCGGGGCAGTGGAATTCACCCCTCCACTTT. The rearrangement joins TRBV28 to TRBJ1-6; perhaps TRBD1 as D (5 bases). This CDR3 contains 14 residues. The ends were cut back, 7 bases at V and 7 bases at J, with 14 bases in the middle. Germline assignment: CDR1 MDHEN and CDR2 SYDVKM.

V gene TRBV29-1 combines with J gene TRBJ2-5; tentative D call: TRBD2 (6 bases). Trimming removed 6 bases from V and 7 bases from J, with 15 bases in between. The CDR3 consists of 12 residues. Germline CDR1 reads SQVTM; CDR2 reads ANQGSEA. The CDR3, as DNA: TGCAGCGTGAGACTAGGAGGCGTGACCCAGTACTTC. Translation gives CSVRLGGVTQYF.

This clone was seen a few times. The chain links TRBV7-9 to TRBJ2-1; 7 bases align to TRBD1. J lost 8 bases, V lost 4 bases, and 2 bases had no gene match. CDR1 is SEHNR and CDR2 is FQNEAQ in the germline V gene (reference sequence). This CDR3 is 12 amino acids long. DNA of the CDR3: TGTGCCAGCAGCTATACAGGGGATGAGCAGTTCTTC. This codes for CASSYTGDEQFF. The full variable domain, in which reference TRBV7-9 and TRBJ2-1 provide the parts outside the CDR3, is DTGVSQNPRHKITKRGQNVTFRCDPISEHNRLYWYRQTLGQGPEFLTYFQNEAQLEKSRLLSDRFSAERPKGSFSTLEIQRTEQGDSAMYLCASSYTGDEQFFGPGTRLTVL.

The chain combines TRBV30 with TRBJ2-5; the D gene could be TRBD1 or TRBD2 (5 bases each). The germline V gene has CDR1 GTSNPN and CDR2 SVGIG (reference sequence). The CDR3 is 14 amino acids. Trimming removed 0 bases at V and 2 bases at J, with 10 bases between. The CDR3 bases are TGTGCCTGGAGTGTAGGGGACCGTCAAGAGACCCAGTACTTC. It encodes CAWSVGDRQETQYF.

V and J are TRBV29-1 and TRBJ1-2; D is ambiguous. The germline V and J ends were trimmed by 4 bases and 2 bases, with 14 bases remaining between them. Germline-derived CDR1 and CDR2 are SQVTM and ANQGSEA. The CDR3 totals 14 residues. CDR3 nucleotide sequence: TGCAGCGTTGCCAAACCACCGGCAAACTATGGCTACACCTTC. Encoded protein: CSVAKPPANYGYTF.

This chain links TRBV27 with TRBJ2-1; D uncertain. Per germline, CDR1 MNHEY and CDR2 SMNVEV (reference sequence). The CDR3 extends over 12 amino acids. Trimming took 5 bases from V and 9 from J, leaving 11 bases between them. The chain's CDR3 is CASSAQRAEQFF. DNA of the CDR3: TGTGCCAGCAGTGCACAGCGAGCTGAGCAGTTCTTC.

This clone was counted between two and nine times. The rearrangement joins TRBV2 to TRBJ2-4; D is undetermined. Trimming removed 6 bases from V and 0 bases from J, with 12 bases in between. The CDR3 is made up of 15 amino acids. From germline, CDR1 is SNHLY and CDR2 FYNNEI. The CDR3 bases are TGTGCCAGCAGATCCGAGACATTAGCCAAAAACATTCAGTACTTC. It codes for CASRSETLAKNIQYF.

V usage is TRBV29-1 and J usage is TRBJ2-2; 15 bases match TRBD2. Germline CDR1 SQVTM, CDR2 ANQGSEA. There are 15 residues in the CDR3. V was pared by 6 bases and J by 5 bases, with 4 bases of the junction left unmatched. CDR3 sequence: CSVRGLAGGTGELFF. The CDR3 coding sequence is TGCAGCGTCCGGGGACTAGCGGGAGGTACCGGGGAGCTGTTTTTT.

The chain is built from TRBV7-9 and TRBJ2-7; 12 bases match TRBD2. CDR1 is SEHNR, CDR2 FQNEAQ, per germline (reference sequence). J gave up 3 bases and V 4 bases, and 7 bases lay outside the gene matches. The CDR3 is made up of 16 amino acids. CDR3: CASSSRLAGVSYEQYF. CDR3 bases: TGTGCCAGCAGCTCCAGACTAGCGGGAGTAAGCTACGAGCAGTACTTC.

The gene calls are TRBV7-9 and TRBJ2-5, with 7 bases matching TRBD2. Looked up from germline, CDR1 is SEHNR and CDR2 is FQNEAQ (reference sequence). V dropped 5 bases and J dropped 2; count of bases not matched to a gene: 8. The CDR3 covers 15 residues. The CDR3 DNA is TGTGCCAGCAGCGCCAAACTAGCGCAGCAAGAGACCCAGTACTTC. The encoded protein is CASSAKLAQQETQYF.